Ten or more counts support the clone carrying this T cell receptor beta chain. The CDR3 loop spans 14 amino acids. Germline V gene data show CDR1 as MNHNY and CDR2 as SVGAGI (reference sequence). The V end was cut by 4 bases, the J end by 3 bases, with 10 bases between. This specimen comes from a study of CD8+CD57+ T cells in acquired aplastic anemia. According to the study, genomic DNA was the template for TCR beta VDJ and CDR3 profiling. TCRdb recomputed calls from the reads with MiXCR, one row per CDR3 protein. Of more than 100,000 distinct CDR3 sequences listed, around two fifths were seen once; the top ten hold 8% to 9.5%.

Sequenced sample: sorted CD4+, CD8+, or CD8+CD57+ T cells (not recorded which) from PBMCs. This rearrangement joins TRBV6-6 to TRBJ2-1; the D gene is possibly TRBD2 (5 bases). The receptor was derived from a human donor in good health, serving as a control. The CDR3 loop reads CASSSDFRYNEQFF. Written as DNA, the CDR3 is TGTGCCAGCAGTTCGGACTTCCGCTACAATGAGCAGTTCTTC.